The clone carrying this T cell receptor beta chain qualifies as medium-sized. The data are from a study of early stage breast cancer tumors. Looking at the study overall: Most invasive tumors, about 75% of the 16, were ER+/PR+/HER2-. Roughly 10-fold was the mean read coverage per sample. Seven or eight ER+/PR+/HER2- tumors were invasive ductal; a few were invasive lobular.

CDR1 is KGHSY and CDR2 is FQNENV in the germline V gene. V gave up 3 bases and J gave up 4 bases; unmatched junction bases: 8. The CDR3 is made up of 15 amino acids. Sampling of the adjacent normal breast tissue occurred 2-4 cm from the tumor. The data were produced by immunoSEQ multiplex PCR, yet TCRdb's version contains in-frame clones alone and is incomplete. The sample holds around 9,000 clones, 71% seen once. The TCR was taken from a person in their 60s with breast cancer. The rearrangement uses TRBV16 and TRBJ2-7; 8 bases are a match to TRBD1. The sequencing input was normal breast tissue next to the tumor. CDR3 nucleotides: TGTGCCAGCAGCCACCCCGGGACAGGAAGTTACGAGCAGTACTTC. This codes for CASSHPGTGSYEQYF.